The rows below give T cell receptor beta chains drawn from one sample of a study of T cells in Graves' hyperthyroidism and ophthalmopathy. One entry per CDR3 protein, called by TCRdb with MiXCR from the multiplex PCR reads. The top ten clones hold under 8% of a sample with approximately 590,000 distinct CDR3 sequences, approximately 15% of them seen once. Sequenced sample: blood. These receptor sequences come from a woman aged 25 to 45 with Graves' hyperthyroidism. The conserved cysteine and the conserved F or W are not part of the CDR3 here. Each record gives: D gene, CDR3 length, V gene, CDR3 protein. The D gene is left open where the match is weak.

>.|11|TRBV20-1
SACLRIQETQY
>TRBD2|14|TRBV4-1
ASSQDPGRPTDTQY
>.|10|TRBV6-1
ASISEFYEQY
>TRBD2|15|TRBV12-3/TRBV12-4
ASSLEILAGLYNEQF
>.|12|TRBV5-1
ASSLEETFHEQF
>TRBD1|16|TRBV7-2
ASSSPSRDRLYNYGYT
>.|13|TRBV7-2
ASSSTRDGYNEQF
>.|13|TRBV20-1
SARDDGTGTDTQY
>.|16|TRBV7-8
ASSLRPGHRTSTDTQY
>TRBD1|12|TRBV9
ASSVGTGDNEQF
>.|18|TRBV19
ASSTPPFEPGGQPFNEQF
>.|12|TRBV20-1
SASPTADGGGYT
>.|14|TRBV15
ATSRPGQGRGTEAF
>.|12|TRBV9
ASSVLGVTGELF
>.|12|TRBV9
ASSTRQSTDTQY
>TRBD1|15|TRBV12-3/TRBV12-4
ASSPSDRVLPNEKLF
>.|13|TRBV28
ASSLGDPGTYEQY
>.|14|TRBV24-1
ATSAKKGVSYNEQF
>TRBD1|13|TRBV5-1
ASSSSGGVNTEAF
>TRBD1|10|TRBV7-2
ASSLRQGVQY
>TRBD1|15|TRBV10-3
AIKAGDRGRAADTQY
>.|14|TRBV5-1
ASSLTGSERTDTQY
>TRBD2|14|TRBV7-9
ASRSRLALSTDTQY
>TRBD1|14|TRBV18
ASSPLGQGTYNEQF
>TRBD2|12|TRBV2
ASRGAGLAGVKY
>.|13|TRBV20-1
SARGEGQGVYEQY
>TRBD2|14|TRBV9
ASSVGLAGSPYEQY
>TRBD1|12|TRBV7-2
ASSYGQAIGEQY
>TRBD1|14|TRBV7-9
ASSSGQGETRSPLH
>.|13|TRBV6-4
ASSDGRGGGYGYT
>TRBD2|11|TRBV24-1
ASGTSETNEQF
>TRBD2|16|TRBV28
ASSFPGLAGGIGYEQY
>.|12|TRBV12-3/TRBV12-4
ASRGSGGNQPQH
>TRBD2|14|TRBV12-5
ASGDNSGRAIRELF
>.|13|TRBV6-1
ASSELNGVTYEQY
>TRBD2|13|TRBV5-4
ASSSFAGGTYEQY
>.|11|TRBV7-9
ASRSGRAYEQY
>TRBD2|13|TRBV10-3
AALSGTSGSNEQF
>.|11|TRBV19
ASALWNMETQY
>.|13|TRBV7-9
ASSLDTLHSYEQY
>.|11|TRBV27
ASRELITNEQF
>TRBD2|13|TRBV12-3/TRBV12-4
ASSSGLAGDNEQF
>.|12|TRBV10-1
ASSDGGPQETQY
>.|11|TRBV7-2
ASSFASWNEQF
>TRBD1|13|TRBV7-2
ASLLRDRNTGELF
>TRBD2|18|TRBV4-1
ASSHRPGLAGPNLGDEQY
>TRBD2|11|TRBV5-1
ASSSGGPYEQY
>TRBD1|11|TRBV29-1
SATGTGNEKLF
>.|10|TRBV30
AWGNRPEKLF
>.|13|TRBV12-3/TRBV12-4
ASSLGWTRNYGYT
>.|12|TRBV18
ASSPPGVSEKLF
>.|14|TRBV7-8
ASSLGTASGAGELF
>TRBD2|14|TRBV12-3/TRBV12-4
ASSLFTSGYTDTQY
>.|12|TRBV5-1
ASSLGQGRNIQY
>TRBD1|10|TRBV10-2
ASSEQGKGQY
>TRBD2|14|TRBV20-1
SASRGLAGGPIEQY
>TRBD2|12|TRBV3-1
ASSQLLAEYEQF
>.|14|TRBV7-2
ASSLGGRATGYGYT
>.|13|TRBV28
ASSFPTGPWAPLH
>.|10|TRBV24-1
ATSQNTGELF